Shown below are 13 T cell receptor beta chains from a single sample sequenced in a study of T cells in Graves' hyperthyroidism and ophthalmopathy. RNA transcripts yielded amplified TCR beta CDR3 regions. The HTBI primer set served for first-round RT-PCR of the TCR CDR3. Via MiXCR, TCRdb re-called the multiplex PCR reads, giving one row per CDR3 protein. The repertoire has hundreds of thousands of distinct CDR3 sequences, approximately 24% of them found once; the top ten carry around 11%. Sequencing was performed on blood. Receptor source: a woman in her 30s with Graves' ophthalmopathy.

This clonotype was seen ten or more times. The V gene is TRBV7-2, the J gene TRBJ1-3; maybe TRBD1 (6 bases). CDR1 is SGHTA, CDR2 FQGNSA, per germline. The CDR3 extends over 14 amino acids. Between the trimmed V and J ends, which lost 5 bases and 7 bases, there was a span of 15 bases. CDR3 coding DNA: TGTGCCAGCAGCCCCGAGGGGGGGGGGAACACCATATATTTT. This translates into CASSPEGGGNTIYF.

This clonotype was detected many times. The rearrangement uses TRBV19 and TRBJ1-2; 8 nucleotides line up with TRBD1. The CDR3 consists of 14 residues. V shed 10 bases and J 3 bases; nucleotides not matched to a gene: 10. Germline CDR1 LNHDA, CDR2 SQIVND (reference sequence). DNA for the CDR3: TGTGCCACTCGAGGACAGGGAAGAGACTATGGCTACACCTTC. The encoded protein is CATRGQGRDYGYTF.

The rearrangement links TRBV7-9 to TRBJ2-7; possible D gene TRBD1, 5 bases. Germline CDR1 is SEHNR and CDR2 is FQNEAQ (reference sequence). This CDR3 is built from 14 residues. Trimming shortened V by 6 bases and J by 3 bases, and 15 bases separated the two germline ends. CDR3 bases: TGTGCCAGCAGTTTGTCCAGGGAACTCTACGAGCAGTACTTC. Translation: CASSLSRELYEQYF.

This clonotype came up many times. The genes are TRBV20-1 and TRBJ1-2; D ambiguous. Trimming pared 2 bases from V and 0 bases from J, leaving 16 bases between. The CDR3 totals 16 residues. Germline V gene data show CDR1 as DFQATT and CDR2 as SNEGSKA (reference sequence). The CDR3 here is CSARNGRVSSNYGYTF. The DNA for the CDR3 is TGCAGTGCTAGAAATGGAAGGGTGAGCTCTAACTATGGCTACACCTTC.

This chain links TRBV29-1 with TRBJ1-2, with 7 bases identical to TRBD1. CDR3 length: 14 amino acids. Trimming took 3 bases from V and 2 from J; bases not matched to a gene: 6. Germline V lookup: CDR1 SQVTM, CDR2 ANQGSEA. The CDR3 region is CSVDVGGLNYGYTF. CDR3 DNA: TGCAGCGTTGATGTAGGGGGCCTCAACTATGGCTACACCTTC.

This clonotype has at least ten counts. The CDR3: CASSPRTGENSPLHF. The CDR3 nucleotides are TGTGCCAGCAGTCCCCGGACAGGGGAGAATTCACCCCTCCACTTT. V gene TRBV27 combines with J gene TRBJ1-6; TRBD1 matches 9 bases. Looked up from germline, CDR1 is MNHEY and CDR2 is SMNVEV (reference sequence). The V segment lost 5 bases and the J segment 7 bases; nucleotides outside the gene matches: 6. The CDR3 totals 15 residues.

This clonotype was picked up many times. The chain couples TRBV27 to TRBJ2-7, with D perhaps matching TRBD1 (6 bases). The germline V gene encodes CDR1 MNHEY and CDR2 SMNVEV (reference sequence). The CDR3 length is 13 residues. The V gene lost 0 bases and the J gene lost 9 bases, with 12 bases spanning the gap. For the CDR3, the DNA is TGTGCCAGCAGTTTATCGGGGGCACCTCGGCAGTACTTC. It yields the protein CASSLSGAPRQYF.

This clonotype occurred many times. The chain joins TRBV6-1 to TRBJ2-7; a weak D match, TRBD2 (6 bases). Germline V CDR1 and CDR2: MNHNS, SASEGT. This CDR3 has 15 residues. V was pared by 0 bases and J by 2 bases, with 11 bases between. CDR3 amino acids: CASSEAGGAPYEQYF. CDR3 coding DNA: TGTGCCAGCAGTGAAGCGGGGGGAGCCCCCTACGAGCAGTACTTC.

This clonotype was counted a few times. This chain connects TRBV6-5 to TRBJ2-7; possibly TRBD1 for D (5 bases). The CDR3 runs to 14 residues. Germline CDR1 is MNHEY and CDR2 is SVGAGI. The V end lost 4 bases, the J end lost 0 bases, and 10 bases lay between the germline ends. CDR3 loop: CASSSKGLSYEQYF. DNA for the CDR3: TGTGCCAGCAGTTCGAAGGGGCTCTCCTACGAGCAGTACTTC.

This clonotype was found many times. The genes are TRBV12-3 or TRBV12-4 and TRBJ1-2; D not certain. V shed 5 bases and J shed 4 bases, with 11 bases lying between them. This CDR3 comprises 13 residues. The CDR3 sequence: CASSNDGSYGYTF. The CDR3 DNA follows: TGTGCCAGCAGTAACGATGGGTCCTATGGCTACACCTTC.

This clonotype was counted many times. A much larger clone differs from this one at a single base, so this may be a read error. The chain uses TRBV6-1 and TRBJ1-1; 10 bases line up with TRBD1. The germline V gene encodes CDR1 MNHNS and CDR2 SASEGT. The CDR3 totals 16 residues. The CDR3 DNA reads TGTGCCAGCAGTCAAGGACAGGGGGGATTCGACACTGAAGCTCTCTTT. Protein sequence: CASSQGQGGFDTEALF.

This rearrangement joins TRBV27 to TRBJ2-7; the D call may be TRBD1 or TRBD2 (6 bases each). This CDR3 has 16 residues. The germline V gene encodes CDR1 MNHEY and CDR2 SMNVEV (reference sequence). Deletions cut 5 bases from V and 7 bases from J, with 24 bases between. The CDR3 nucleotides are TGTGCCAGCAGTCCCCCGACAGGCCTCATCGGGGGTGAGCAGTACTTC. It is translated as CASSPPTGLIGGEQYF.

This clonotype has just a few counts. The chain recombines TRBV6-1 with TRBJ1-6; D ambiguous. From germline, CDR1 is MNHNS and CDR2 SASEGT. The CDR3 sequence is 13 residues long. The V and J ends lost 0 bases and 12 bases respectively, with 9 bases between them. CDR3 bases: TGTGCCAGCAGTGAAGCCGGAGAAAGACCCCTCCACTTT. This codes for CASSEAGERPLHF.